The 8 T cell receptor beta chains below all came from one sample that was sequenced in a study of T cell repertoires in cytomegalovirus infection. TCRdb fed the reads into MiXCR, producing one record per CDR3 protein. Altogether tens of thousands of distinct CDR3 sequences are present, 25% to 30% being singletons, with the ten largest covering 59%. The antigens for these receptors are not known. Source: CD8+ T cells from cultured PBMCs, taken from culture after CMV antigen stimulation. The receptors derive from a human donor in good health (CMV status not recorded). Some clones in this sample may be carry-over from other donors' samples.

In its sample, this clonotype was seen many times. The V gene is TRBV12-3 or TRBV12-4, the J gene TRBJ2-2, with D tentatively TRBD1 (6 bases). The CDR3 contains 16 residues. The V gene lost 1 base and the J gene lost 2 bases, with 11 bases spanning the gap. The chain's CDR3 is CASSLGAGDNTGELFF. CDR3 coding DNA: TGTGCCAGCAGTTTAGGGGCAGGGGACAACACCGGGGAGCTGTTTTTT.

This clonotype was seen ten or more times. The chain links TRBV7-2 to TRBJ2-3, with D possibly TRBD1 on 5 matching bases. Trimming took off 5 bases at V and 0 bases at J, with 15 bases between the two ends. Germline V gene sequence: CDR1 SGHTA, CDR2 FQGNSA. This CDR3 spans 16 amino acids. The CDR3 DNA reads TGTGCCAGCAGCCGGTTCGCCAGGGCTAGCACAGATACGCAGTATTTT. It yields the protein CASSRFARASTDTQYF.

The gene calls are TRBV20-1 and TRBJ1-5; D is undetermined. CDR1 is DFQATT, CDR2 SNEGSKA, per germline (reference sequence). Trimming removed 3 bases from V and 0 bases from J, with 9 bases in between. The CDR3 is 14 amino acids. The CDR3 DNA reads TGCAGTGCTAGCTCGGGTTATAGCAATCAGCCCCAGCATTTT. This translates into CSASSGYSNQPQHF.

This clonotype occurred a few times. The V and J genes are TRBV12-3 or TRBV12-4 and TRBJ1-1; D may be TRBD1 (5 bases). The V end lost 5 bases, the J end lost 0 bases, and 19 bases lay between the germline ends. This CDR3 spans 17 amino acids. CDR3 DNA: TGTGCCAGCAGTCTGGCCCGGAGGGGCCAAATGAACACTGAAGCTTTCTTT. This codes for CASSLARRGQMNTEAFF.

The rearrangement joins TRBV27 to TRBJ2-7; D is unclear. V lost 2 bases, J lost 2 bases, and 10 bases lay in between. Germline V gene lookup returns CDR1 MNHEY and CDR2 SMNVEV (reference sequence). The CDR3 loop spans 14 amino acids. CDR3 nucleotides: TGTGCCAGCAGTTTAACCGGAGTGACCTACGAGCAGTACTTC. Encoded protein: CASSLTGVTYEQYF.

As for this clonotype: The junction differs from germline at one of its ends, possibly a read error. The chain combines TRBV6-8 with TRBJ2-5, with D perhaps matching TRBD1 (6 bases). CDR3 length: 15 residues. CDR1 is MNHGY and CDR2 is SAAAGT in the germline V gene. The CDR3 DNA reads TGTGCCAACAGTTACTCGACAGGCATGCAAGAGACCCAGTACTTC. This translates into CANSYSTGMQETQYF.

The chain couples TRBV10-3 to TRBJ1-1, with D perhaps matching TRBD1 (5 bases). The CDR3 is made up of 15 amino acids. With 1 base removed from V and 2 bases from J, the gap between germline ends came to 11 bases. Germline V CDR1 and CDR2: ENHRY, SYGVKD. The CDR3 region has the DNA TGTGCCATCAGTGAGTTTAGAGGGGAAAACACTGAAGCTTTCTTT. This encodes CAISEFRGENTEAFF.

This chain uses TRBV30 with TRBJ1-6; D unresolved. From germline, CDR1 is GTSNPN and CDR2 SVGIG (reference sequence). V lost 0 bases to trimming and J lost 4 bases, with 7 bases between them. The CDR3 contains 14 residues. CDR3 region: CAWSVTPYNSPLHF. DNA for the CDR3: TGTGCCTGGAGTGTGACACCATATAATTCACCCCTCCACTTT.